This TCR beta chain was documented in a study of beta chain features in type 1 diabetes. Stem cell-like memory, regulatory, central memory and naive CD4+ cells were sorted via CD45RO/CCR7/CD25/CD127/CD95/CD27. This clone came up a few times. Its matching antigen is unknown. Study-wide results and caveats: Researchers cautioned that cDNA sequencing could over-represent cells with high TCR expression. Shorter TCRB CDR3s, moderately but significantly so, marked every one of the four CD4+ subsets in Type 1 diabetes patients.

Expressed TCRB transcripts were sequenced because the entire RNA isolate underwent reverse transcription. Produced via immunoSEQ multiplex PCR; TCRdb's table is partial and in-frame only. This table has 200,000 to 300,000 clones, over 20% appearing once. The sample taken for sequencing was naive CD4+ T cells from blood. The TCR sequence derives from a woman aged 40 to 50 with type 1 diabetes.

The CDR3 sequence is CASSLQRGIQETQYF. DNA for the CDR3: TGTGCCAGCAGCTTACAGCGGGGGATACAAGAGACCCAGTACTTC. The gene calls are TRBV7-2 and TRBJ2-5; 8 nucleotides agree with TRBD2. Germline CDR1 and CDR2: SGHTA and FQGNSA. The length of the CDR3 is 15 residues. J lost 2 bases, V lost 2 bases, and 4 bases had no gene match. Supplemented by reference TRBV7-2 and TRBJ2-5, the full variable domain reads GAGVSQSPSNKVTEKGKDVELRCDPISGHTALYWYRQSLGQGLEFLIYFQGNSAPDKSGLPSDRFSAERTGGSVSTLTIQRTQQEDSAVYLCASSLQRGIQETQYFGPGTRLLVL.